Following are 8 T cell receptor beta chains from one sample sequenced in a study of blood T cell repertoires in COVID-19. Only in-frame clones appear in the TCRdb table, and some are missing; sequencing was by immunoSEQ multiplex PCR. The sample lists roughly 250,000 clones, approximately 91% occurring once. The sample consisted of PBMCs or T cells enriched from blood (not recorded which). These receptors originate from a woman between 40 and 55 years old with acute COVID-19.

The gene calls are TRBV5-1 and TRBJ2-1; D not certain. V lost 5 bases, J lost 0 bases, and 12 bases lay in between. This CDR3 comprises 15 residues. CDR1 is SGHRS, CDR2 YFSETQ, per germline. CDR3 residues: CASSRGRGSYNEQFF. Here the CDR3 DNA reads TGCGCCAGCAGTCGCGGTCGTGGCTCCTACAATGAGCAGTTCTTC. The full variable domain, rest sourced from reference TRBV5-1 and TRBJ2-1, is KAGVTQTPRYLIKTRGQQVTLSCSPISGHRSVSWYQQTPGQGLQFLFEYFSETQRNKGNFPGRFSGRQFSNSRSEMNVSTLELGDSALYLCASSRGRGSYNEQFFGPGTRLTVL.

The rearrangement links TRBV30 to TRBJ1-5; no firm D call. This CDR3 is 15 amino acids long. Per the germline V gene, CDR1 is GTSNPN and CDR2 is SVGIG (reference sequence). The V gene lost 4 bases and the J gene lost 4 bases, with 17 bases spanning the gap. CDR3 loop: CAWTHHGVLNQPQHF. DNA for the CDR3: TGTGCCTGGACCCACCACGGGGTCTTAAATCAGCCCCAGCATTTT.

The V call is TRBV3-1 (or the pseudogene TRBV3-2), the J call TRBJ1-2, with 7 bases identical to TRBD1. J gave up 4 bases and V 5 bases, and 4 bases lay outside the gene matches. Germline values: CDR1 LGHDT, CDR2 YNNKEL (reference sequence). The CDR3 contains 13 residues. CDR3: CASSETGFYGYTF. In nucleotides, the CDR3 is TGTGCCAGCAGCGAGACAGGGTTCTATGGCTACACCTTC.

The chain carries TRBV19 and TRBJ1-5; D uncertain. Trimming left V 3 bases short and J 4 bases short, with 19 bases between. The CDR3 sequence is 17 residues long. Germline loops: CDR1 LNHDA, CDR2 SQIVND (reference sequence). DNA of the CDR3: TGTGCCAGTAGTATTGTATCGACATCTCAATTGAATCAGCCCCAGCATTTT. It specifies CASSIVSTSQLNQPQHF.

As DNA, the CDR3 is TGTGCTAGTGGTTTGGTCCCGGGGGGGGACGGCTACACCTTC. It encodes CASGLVPGGDGYTF. The rearrangement joins TRBV12-5 to TRBJ1-2; a possible D gene is TRBD1 (5 bases). Germline values: CDR1 LGHNT, CDR2 FRNRAP. The CDR3 loop spans 14 amino acids. Trimming stripped 0 bases from V and 8 bases from J, with 13 bases between.

This clone was seen a few times. The CDR3 DNA is TGTGCCAGCAGCTTAGAGCCTTCAGGAAACTCCTACGAGCAGTACTTC. Residues: CASSLEPSGNSYEQYF. The V call is TRBV7-6, the J call TRBJ2-7; D uncertain. The CDR3 consists of 16 residues. The V end was cut by 1 base, the J end by 0 bases, with 13 bases between. The germline CDR1 and CDR2 sequences are SGHVS and FNYEAQ.

The genes are TRBV6-5 and TRBJ2-4, with D hard to call. From germline, CDR1 is MNHEY and CDR2 SVGAGI. This CDR3 has 14 residues. V was cut by 0 bases and J by 5 bases, with 8 bases left in between. CDR3 in amino acids: CASSYSATQNIQYF. The CDR3 DNA follows: TGTGCCAGCAGTTACTCGGCCACGCAAAACATTCAGTACTTC.

This chain links TRBV28 with TRBJ1-3, with 8 bases identical to TRBD1. The CDR3 covers 14 residues. Unmatched junction bases numbered 8, after V lost 7 bases and J lost 6 bases. The V gene's germline CDR1 is MDHEN and CDR2 SYDVKM. The DNA of the CDR3 is TGTGCCAGCACCCCGACAGGGGCGGCAAACACCATATATTTT. It codes for CASTPTGAANTIYF.